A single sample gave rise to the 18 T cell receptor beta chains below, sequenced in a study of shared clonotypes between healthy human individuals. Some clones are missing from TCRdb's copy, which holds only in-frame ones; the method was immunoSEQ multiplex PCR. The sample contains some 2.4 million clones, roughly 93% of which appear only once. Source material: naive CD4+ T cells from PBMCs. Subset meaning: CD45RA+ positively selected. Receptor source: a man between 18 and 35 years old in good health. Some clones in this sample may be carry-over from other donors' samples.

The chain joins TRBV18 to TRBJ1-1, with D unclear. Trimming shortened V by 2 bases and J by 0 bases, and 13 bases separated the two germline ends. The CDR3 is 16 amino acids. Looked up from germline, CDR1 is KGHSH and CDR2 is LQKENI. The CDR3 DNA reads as TGTGCCAGCTCACCAAGCTCCGGACTGCTGAACACTGAAGCTTTCTTT. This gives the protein CASSPSSGLLNTEAFF.

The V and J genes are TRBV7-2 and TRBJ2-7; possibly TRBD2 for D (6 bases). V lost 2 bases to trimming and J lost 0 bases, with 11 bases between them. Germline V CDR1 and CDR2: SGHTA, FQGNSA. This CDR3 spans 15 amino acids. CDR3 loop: CASSLSASASYEQYF. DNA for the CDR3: TGTGCCAGCAGCTTAAGCGCTAGCGCCTCCTACGAGCAGTACTTC.

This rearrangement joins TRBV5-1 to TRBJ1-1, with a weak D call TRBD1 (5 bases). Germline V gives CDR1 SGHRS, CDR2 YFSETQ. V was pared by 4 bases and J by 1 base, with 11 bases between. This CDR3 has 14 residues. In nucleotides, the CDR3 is TGCGCCAGCAGCGGGGGAAGTCGGAACACTGAAGCTTTCTTT. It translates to CASSGGSRNTEAFF. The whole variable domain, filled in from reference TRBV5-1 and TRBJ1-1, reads KAGVTQTPRYLIKTRGQQVTLSCSPISGHRSVSWYQQTPGQGLQFLFEYFSETQRNKGNFPGRFSGRQFSNSRSEMNVSTLELGDSALYLCASSGGSRNTEAFFGQGTRLTVV.

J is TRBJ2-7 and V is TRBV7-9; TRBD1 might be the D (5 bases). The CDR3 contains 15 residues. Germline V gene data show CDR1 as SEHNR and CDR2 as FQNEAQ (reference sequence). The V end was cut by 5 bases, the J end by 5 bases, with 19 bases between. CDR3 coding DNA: TGTGCCAGCAGCCCCTCGGACACTACCTTCGACGAGCAGTACTTC. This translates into CASSPSDTTFDEQYF.

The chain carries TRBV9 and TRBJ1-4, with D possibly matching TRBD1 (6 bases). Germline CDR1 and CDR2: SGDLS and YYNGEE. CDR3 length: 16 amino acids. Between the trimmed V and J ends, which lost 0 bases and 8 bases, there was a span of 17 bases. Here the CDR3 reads CASSVGSVTGGEKLFF. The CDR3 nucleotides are TGTGCCAGCAGCGTAGGTAGTGTGACAGGTGGGGAAAAACTGTTTTTT.

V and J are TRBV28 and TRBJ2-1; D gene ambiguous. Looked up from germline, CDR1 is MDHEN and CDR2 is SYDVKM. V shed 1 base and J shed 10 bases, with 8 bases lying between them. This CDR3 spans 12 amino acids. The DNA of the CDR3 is TGTGCCAGCAGTTTATTATCGCAGGAGCAGTTCTTC. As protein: CASSLLSQEQFF. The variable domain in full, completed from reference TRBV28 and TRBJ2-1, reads DVKVTQSSRYLVKRTGEKVFLECVQDMDHENMFWYRQDPGLGLRLIYFSYDVKMKEKGDIPEGYSVSREKKERFSLILESASTNQTSMYLCASSLLSQEQFFGPGTRLTVL.

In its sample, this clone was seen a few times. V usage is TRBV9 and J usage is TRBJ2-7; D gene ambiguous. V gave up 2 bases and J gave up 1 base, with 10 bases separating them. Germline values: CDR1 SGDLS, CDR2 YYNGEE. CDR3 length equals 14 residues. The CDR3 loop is CASSVSGRSYEQYF. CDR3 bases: TGTGCCAGCAGCGTTAGTGGCCGGTCCTACGAGCAGTACTTC.

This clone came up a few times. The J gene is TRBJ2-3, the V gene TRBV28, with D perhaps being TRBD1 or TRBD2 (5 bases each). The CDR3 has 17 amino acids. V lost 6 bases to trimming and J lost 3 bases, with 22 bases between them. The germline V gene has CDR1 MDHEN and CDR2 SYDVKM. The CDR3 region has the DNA TGTGCCAGCAGCCCTTTACCGGGACGCAGAAGTACAGATACGCAGTATTTT. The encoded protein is CASSPLPGRRSTDTQYF.

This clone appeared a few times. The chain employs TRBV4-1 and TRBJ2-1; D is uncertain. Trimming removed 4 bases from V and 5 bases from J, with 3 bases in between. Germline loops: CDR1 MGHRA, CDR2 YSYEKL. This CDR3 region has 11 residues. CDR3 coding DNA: TGCGCCAGCAGCCGAAACAATGAGCAGTTCTTC. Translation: CASSRNNEQFF.

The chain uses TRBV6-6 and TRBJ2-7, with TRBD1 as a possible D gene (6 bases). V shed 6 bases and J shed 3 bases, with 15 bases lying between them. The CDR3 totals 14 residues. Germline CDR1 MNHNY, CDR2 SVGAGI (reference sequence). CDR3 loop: CASSRDTENYEQYF. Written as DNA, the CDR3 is TGTGCCAGCAGCCGGGACACTGAAAACTACGAGCAGTACTTC.

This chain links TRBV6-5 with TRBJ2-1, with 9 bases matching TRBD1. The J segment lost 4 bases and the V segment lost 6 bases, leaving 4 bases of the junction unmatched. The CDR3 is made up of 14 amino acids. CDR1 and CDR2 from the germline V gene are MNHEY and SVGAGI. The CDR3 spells CASRTGQGYNEQFF. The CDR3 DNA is TGTGCCAGCAGAACGGGACAGGGTTACAATGAGCAGTTCTTC.

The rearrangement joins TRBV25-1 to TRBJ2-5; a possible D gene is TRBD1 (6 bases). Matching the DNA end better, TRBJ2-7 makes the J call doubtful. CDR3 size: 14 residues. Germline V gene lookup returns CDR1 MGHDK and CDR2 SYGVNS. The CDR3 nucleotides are TGTGCCAGCCCCCGGCAGGGGAGCTCCTACGAGCAGTACTTC. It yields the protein CASPRQGSSYEQYF.

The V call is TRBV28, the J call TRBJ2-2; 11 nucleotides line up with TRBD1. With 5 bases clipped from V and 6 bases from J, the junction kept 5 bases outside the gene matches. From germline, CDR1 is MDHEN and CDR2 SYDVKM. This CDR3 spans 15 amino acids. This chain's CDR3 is CASSTRDRGAGELFF. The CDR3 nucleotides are TGTGCCAGCAGTACGCGGGACAGGGGGGCCGGGGAGCTGTTTTTT.

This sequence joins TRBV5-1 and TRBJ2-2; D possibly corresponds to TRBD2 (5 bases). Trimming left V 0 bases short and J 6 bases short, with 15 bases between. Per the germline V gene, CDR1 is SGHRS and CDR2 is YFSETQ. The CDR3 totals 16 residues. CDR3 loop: CASSLEGRVGSGELFF. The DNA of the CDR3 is TGCGCCAGCAGCTTGGAAGGGCGGGTAGGATCCGGGGAGCTGTTTTTT.

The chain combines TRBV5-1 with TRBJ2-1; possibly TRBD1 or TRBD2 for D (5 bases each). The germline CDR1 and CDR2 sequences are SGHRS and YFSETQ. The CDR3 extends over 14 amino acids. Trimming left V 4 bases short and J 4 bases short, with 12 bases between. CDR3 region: CASSIGTVYNEQFF. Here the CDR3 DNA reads TGCGCCAGCAGCATTGGGACGGTATACAATGAGCAGTTCTTC.

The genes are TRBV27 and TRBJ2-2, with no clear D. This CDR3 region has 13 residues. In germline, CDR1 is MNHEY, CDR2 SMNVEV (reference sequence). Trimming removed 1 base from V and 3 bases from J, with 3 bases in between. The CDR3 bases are TGTGCCAGCAGTTTATGGCACACCGGGGAGCTGTTTTTT. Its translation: CASSLWHTGELFF.

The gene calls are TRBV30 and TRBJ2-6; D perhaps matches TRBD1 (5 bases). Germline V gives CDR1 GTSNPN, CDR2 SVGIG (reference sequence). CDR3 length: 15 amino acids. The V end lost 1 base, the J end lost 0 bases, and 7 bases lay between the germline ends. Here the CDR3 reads CAWSEGDSGANVLTF. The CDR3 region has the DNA TGTGCCTGGAGTGAAGGGGACTCTGGGGCCAACGTCCTGACTTTC.

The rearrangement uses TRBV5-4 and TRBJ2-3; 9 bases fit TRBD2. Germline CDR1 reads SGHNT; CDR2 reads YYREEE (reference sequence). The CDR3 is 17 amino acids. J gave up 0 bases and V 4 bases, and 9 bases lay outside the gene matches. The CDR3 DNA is TGTGCCAGCAGCCAACTAATTAGCGGGAGTAGCACAGATACGCAGTATTTT. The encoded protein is CASSQLISGSSTDTQYF.